This T cell receptor beta chain derives from a study of regulatory T cells in long-lasting Graves disease. Broader study findings: Persistent disease preferred TRBV28, TRBJ1-2 and TRBJ2-5; new disease, TRBV20-1 and TRBJ2-1. Newly diagnosed Graves' patients had higher TCR diversity than persistent ones.

Trimming removed 3 bases from V and 2 bases from J, with 13 bases in between. Per germline, CDR1 LNHNV and CDR2 YYDKDF (reference sequence). The CDR3 sequence is 15 residues long. With iRepertoire HTBI primers and Arm-PCR of CDR3 regions, TCR beta libraries were built. TCRdb reprocessed the multiplex PCR reads with MiXCR, giving one entry per CDR3 protein. The repertoire consists of more than 300,000 distinct CDR3 sequences, with 15% to 20% occurring once and the leading ten covering just under 30%. Time point described: persistent/refractory GD, antithyroid drugs over 5 years with positive TRAb. Preparation of the TCR library used RNA extracted from PBMCs. Diagnosis followed American Thyroid Association guidelines for Graves' disease. About this clonotype: Its matching antigen is unknown.

Source: peripheral blood mononuclear cells (PBMCs), taken when the disease was refractory, from a patient treated with antithyroid drugs. V is TRBV15 and J is TRBJ1-2; D may be TRBD1 (6 bases). The source is a female donor with Graves disease. CDR3 sequence (DNA): TGTGCCACCAGCAGTGGGGGGGCGCCCAACTATGGCTACACCTTC. This encodes CATSSGGAPNYGYTF.